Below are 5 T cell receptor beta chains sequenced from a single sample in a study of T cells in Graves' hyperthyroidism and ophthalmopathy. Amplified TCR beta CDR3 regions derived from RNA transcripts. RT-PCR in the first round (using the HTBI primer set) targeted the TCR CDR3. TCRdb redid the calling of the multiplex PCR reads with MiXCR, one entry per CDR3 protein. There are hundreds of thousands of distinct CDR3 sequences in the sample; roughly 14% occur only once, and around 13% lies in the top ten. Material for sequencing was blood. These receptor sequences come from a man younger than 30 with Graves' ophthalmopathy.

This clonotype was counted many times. CDR3 DNA: TGTGCCAGCCCGCGGACTAGCGGGGGGTTGAACACCGGGGAGCTGTTTTTT. It specifies CASPRTSGGLNTGELFF. The chain uses TRBV27 and TRBJ2-2; TRBD2 agrees at 14 bases. Trimming took 8 bases from V and 1 from J; bases not matched to a gene: 6. The CDR3 totals 17 residues. Germline CDR1 MNHEY, CDR2 SMNVEV (reference sequence).

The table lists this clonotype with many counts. This CDR3 reads CASSSPGTGNYGYTF. The CDR3 DNA is TGTGCCAGCAGTTCCCCGGGGACGGGTAACTATGGCTACACCTTC. The chain uses TRBV27 and TRBJ1-2; D is possibly TRBD1 (5 bases). The germline V gene encodes CDR1 MNHEY and CDR2 SMNVEV (reference sequence). The CDR3 is 15 residues long. The ends were cut back, 4 bases at V and 1 base at J, with 13 bases in the middle.

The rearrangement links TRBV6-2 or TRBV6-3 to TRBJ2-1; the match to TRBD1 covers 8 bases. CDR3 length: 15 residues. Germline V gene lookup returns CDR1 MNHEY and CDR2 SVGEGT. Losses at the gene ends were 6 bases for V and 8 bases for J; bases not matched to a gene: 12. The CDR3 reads CASRLTGALWHEQFF. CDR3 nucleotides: TGTGCCAGCAGATTGACAGGGGCCCTTTGGCATGAGCAGTTCTTC.

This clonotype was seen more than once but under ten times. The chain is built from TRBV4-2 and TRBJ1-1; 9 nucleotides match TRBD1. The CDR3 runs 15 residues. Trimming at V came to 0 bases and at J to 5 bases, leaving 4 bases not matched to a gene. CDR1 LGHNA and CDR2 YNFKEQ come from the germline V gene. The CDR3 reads CASSQDFGTGTEAFF. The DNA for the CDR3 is TGTGCCAGCAGCCAAGATTTCGGGACAGGGACTGAAGCTTTCTTT.

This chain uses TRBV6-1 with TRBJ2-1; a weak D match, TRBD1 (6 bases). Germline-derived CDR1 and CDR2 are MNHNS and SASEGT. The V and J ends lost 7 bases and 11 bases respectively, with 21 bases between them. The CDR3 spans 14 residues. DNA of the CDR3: TGTGCCAGCAACTCCCAGGGGCTAGACGAACAGCAGTTCTTC. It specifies CASNSQGLDEQQFF.